The 7 T cell receptor beta chains given below trace back to one sample, sequenced in a study of shared clonotypes between healthy human individuals. Using immunoSEQ multiplex PCR, the repertoire was profiled, and TCRdb retains in-frame clones only, with some absent. The sample consists of approximately 640,000 clones, approximately 75% of them appearing once. Sequences were obtained from memory CD4+ T cells sorted from blood. The subset denotes: CD45RA-negative fraction. The receptors here all came from a woman aged 25 to 39 in good health.

The chain uses TRBV18 and TRBJ1-3, with D unresolved. Germline CDR1 reads KGHSH; CDR2 reads LQKENI. Trimming removed 3 bases at V and 0 bases at J, with 15 bases between. CDR3 length: 17 amino acids. The CDR3 region is CASSPLPGSSSGNTIYF. The CDR3 DNA reads as TGTGCCAGCTCACCCCTCCCGGGCAGTTCCTCTGGAAACACCATATATTTT.

In regard to this clone: A single base separates this from a much larger clone, so it may be a read error. V is TRBV25-1 and J is TRBJ2-1; no definite D call. The CDR3 has 11 amino acids. Trimming pared 4 bases from V and 5 bases from J, leaving 3 bases between. Germline loops: CDR1 MGHDK, CDR2 SYGVNS. The CDR3: CASSGHNEQFF. The CDR3, as DNA: TGTGCCAGCAGTGGACACAATGAGCAGTTCTTC.

The chain combines TRBV25-1 with TRBJ2-1, with 10 bases that match TRBD2. V gave up 6 bases and J gave up 5 bases; unmatched junction bases: 4. CDR3 size: 14 residues. Germline V gene data show CDR1 as MGHDK and CDR2 as SYGVNS. The CDR3 nucleotides are TGTGCCAGCAGCGGGACTAGCGAGAACAATGAGCAGTTCTTC. Encoded protein: CASSGTSENNEQFF.

This chain connects TRBV13 to TRBJ2-7, with TRBD2 matching over 10 bases. Germline V gene data show CDR1 as PRHDT and CDR2 as FYEKMQ (reference sequence). The CDR3 runs 17 residues. The V gene end was trimmed by 5 bases and the J gene end by 0 bases; junction bases not matched to a gene: 10. The DNA for the CDR3 is TGTGCCAGCAGCACTCGACCAAGCGGGAGGGCCTCCTACGAGCAGTACTTC. This encodes CASSTRPSGRASYEQYF.

This chain joins TRBV28 and TRBJ2-4; 10 positions agree with TRBD1. Trimming cost V 5 bases and J 1 base; bases outside gene matches: 5. CDR1 is MDHEN and CDR2 is SYDVKM in the germline V gene. The CDR3 totals 16 residues. The CDR3 DNA is TGTGCCAGCAGTCCCGCGGGACAGGGGGCCAAAAACATTCAGTACTTC. Translating gives CASSPAGQGAKNIQYF.

The chain combines TRBV28 with TRBJ1-2, with TRBD1 as a possible D gene (6 bases). The CDR3 consists of 13 residues. Germline V gene data show CDR1 as MDHEN and CDR2 as SYDVKM. The V gene lost 3 bases and the J gene lost 7 bases, with 12 bases spanning the gap. The CDR3 sequence is CASSLIRGTGYTF. In DNA, the CDR3 is TGTGCCAGCAGTTTGATAAGGGGGACTGGCTACACCTTC.

The gene calls are TRBV11-2 and TRBJ1-1; D remains ambiguous. Germline CDR1 reads SGHAT; CDR2 reads FQNNGV. The V end was cut by 3 bases, the J end by 0 bases, with 17 bases between. The CDR3 consists of 17 residues. The CDR3 is CASSFGPIPQMNTEAFF. The CDR3 nucleotides read TGTGCCAGCAGCTTTGGCCCCATTCCACAGATGAACACTGAAGCTTTCTTT.